This paragraph reports one T cell receptor (beta chain). This record belongs to a study of blood T cell repertoires in COVID-19. Study background: PBMCs, B-cell-depleted T cells, or T cells provided the cDNA or gDNA that made up the material.

The authors' processing: Amplification with reference gene primers provided the estimates of nucleated cell counts. Data came from immunoSEQ multiplex PCR; TCRdb stores just in-frame clones and leaves some out. V, J and clone size reflect that table, while D and trimming were determined from the DNA. The sample shows roughly 160,000 clones, about 90% of them seen only once. Participants came from some 26 US areas, aged about 18 to 95 years. Recovered participants had two consecutive negative NP/OP PCR tests, healthcare professional clearance, or symptom resolution. Material for sequencing was PBMCs or T cells enriched from blood (not recorded which). This sequence was found in a woman between 45 and 65 years old who had recovered from COVID-19.

CDR3 region: CASSFPDRGGITEAFF. The CDR3 coding sequence is TGTGCCAGTAGTTTCCCGGACAGGGGGGGAATCACTGAAGCTTTCTTT. This rearrangement joins TRBV19 to TRBJ1-1, with 10 bases aligning to TRBD1. The J segment lost 4 bases and the V segment lost 5 bases, leaving 10 bases of the junction unmatched. Germline V lookup: CDR1 LNHDA, CDR2 SQIVND (reference sequence). The CDR3 is 16 residues long. Combining the CDR3 with reference TRBV19 and TRBJ1-1 gives the whole variable domain DGGITQSPKYLFRKEGQNVTLSCEQNLNHDAMYWYRQDPGQGLRLIYYSQIVNDFQKGDIAEGYSVSREKKESFPLTVTSAQKNPTAFYLCASSFPDRGGITEAFFGQGTRLTVV.